These 2 T cell receptor beta chains came from one sample sequenced in a study of neurological immune-mediated disorders. Using its own MiXCR run on the 5' RACE reads, TCRdb lists one record per CDR3 protein. In the table there are around 58,000 distinct CDR3 sequences, approximately 3.6% of which are singletons. Material for sequencing was PBMCs. These receptors were obtained from a woman in her fifties or sixties with multiple sclerosis.

This clonotype was recorded at least ten times. V is TRBV2 and J is TRBJ2-1, with 15 nucleotides matching TRBD2. Germline V CDR1 and CDR2: SNHLY, FYNNEI. After removal of 5 bases from V and 3 bases from J, the junction contained 8 bases not matched to a gene. The CDR3 length is 18 residues. The CDR3: CASSRVGLAGGLYNEQFF. The CDR3 DNA reads TGTGCCAGCAGTAGGGTGGGACTAGCGGGAGGACTCTACAATGAGCAGTTCTTC.

This clonotype was seen at least ten times. The chain joins TRBV27 to TRBJ1-1; TRBD1 matches 11 bases. This CDR3 has 14 amino acids. Germline assignment: CDR1 MNHEY and CDR2 SMNVEV (reference sequence). The trim removed 6 bases at V and 4 bases at J, leaving 4 bases unmatched. The CDR3 sequence is CASRGQGATTEAFF. CDR3 DNA: TGTGCCAGCAGAGGACAGGGGGCTACCACTGAAGCTTTCTTT.